One T cell receptor (beta chain) is described in this entry. The antigen remains undetermined. The CDR3 runs 18 residues. Per germline, CDR1 SGHAT and CDR2 FQDESV (reference sequence). These data originate in a study of monozygotic twins with inflammatory bowel disease. Study-level findings and limits: Extra variability in the repertoires of patients may have come from differing immunosuppressive treatments.

For each CDR3 protein, TCRdb gives one entry from its re-call of the 5' RACE reads, without DNA. Its table records under 150,000 distinct CDR3 sequences. The TCR originated in a human donor with ulcerative colitis or Crohn's disease, or a healthy co-twin of an affected twin (not recorded which). Material for sequencing was blood. The rearrangement uses TRBV11-1 and TRBJ2-2; as DNA is missing, the TRBD1 call by TCRdb cannot be tested. CDR3 region: CASSLDLGQGPNTGELFF. Based on the CDR3 plus reference TRBV11-1 and TRBJ2-2, the full variable domain is EAEVAQSPRYKITEKSQAVAFWCDPISGHATLYWYRQILGQGPELLVQFQDESVVDDSQLPKDRFSAERLKGVDSTLKIQPAELGDSAMYLCASSLDLGQGPNTGELFFGEGSRLTVL.